This T cell receptor (beta chain) was recovered during a study of shared clonotypes between healthy human individuals. Overall study findings and caveats: In general, naive subsets displayed greater estimated richness than memory subsets did.

Concerning this clone: The antigen is not known.

Investigators divided CD4+ cells into CD45RA+ naive and CD45RA-negative memory subsets. Germline CDR1 reads SGHAT; CDR2 reads FQNNGV. The CDR3 runs 14 residues. V dropped 5 bases and J dropped 0 bases, with 11 bases sitting between them. Data came from immunoSEQ multiplex PCR; TCRdb stores just in-frame clones and leaves some out. The table lists 2 million to 2.5 million clones, more than 90% of them singletons. This chain connects TRBV11-2 to TRBJ2-7; D is uncertain. The sequence was obtained from a man aged 18 to 35 in good health. What was sequenced was naive CD4+ T cells sorted from blood. As for subset: CD45RA+ positively selected. CDR3 bases: TGTGCCAGCAGCCCTGACTTACTCTCCTACGAGCAGTACTTC. It encodes CASSPDLLSYEQYF.